This T cell receptor beta chain was recovered during a study of blood T cell repertoires in COVID-19. Study as a whole: Acute and convalescent COVID-19 specimens originated in the United States, Italy and Spain. PBMCs, B-cell-depleted T cells, or T cells were the source of the cDNA or gDNA that made up the material.

In the source study's methods: The authors estimated nucleated cell counts from reference gene primer amplification. This table comes from immunoSEQ multiplex PCR, and its TCRdb copy is limited to in-frame clones, with some not included. V and J calls and clone size come straight from that table; D and trimming were deduced from the DNA. The sample includes tens of thousands of clones, around 85% of them seen just once. The sequenced sample consisted of peripheral blood. The TCR was taken from a woman of 80 years or more with active or convalescent COVID-19.

Written as DNA, the CDR3 is TGTGCCAGCAGCCCCCAGACTAGCGGGGGGATCTACGAGCAGTACTTC. Its translation: CASSPQTSGGIYEQYF. This chain joins TRBV7-2 and TRBJ2-7; TRBD2 matches 13 bases. Unmatched junction bases numbered 7, after V lost 5 bases and J lost 3 bases. Germline CDR1 is SGHTA and CDR2 is FQGNSA. The CDR3 runs to 16 residues. Using reference TRBV7-2 and TRBJ2-7 for the parts outside the CDR3, the full variable domain is GAGVSQSPSNKVTEKGKDVELRCDPISGHTALYWYRQSLGQGLEFLIYFQGNSAPDKSGLPSDRFSAERTGGSVSTLTIQRTQQEDSAVYLCASSPQTSGGIYEQYFGPGTRLTVT.